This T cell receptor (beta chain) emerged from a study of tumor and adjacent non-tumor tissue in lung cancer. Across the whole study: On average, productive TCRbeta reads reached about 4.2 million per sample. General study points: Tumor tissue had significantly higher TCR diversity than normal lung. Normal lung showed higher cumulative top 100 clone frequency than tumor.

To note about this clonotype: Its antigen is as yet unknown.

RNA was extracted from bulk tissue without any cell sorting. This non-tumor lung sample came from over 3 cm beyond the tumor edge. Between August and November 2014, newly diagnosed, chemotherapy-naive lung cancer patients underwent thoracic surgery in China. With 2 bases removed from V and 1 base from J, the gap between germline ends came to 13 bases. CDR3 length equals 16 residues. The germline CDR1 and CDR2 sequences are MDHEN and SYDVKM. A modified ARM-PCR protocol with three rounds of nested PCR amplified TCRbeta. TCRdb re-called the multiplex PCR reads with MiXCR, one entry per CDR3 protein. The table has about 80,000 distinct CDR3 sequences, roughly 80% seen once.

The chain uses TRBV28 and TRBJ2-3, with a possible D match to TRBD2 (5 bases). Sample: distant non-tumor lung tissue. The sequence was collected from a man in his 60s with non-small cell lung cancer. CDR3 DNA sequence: TGTGCCAGCAGTTTAAGTGGGAGTCTAGGCACAGATACGCAGTATTTT. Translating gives CASSLSGSLGTDTQYF. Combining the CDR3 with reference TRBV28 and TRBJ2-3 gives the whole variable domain DVKVTQSSRYLVKRTGEKVFLECVQDMDHENMFWYRQDPGLGLRLIYFSYDVKMKEKGDIPEGYSVSREKKERFSLILESASTNQTSMYLCASSLSGSLGTDTQYFGPGTRLTVL.